The 4 T cell receptor beta chains below were found in one sample sequenced in a study of shared clonotypes between healthy human individuals (dated by TCRdb to 2018 to 2021). For the CD8 naive samples, CD45RO-negative cells were positively selected for CCR7, yielding a CD45RA+CCR7+ population from which TemRA cells were excluded. The method was the immunoSEQ multiplex PCR assay. Entries here come from immuneACCESS through TCRdb and include only in-frame sequences with V and J called. Some clones fail to appear in such tables; in the studies checked, an unresolved V gene covers under half of the shortfall, and the cause of the remainder is unknown. The sample table shows some 740,000 clones, and nearly 95% are seen once. The top ten hold around 24% of the sample. The sequenced sample consisted of naive CD8+ T cells sorted from blood. Read against the paper, the sample's cell subset or site label means: CD45RA+CCR7+. These receptors were taken from a man younger than 45 in good health.

This chain connects TRBV28 to TRBJ1-1, with D hard to call. Deletions cut 6 bases from V and 11 bases from J, with 16 bases between. CDR1 is MDHEN, CDR2 SYDVKM, per germline. The CDR3 runs 12 residues. The CDR3 loop reads CASSPSGEQAFF. CDR3 in DNA: TGTGCCAGCAGCCCGTCCGGGGAACAGGCTTTCTTT.

V is TRBV27 and J is TRBJ1-1; tentative D call: TRBD1 (5 bases). The CDR3 length is 11 residues. Germline values: CDR1 MNHEY, CDR2 SMNVEV (reference sequence). Trimming pared 2 bases from V and 8 bases from J, leaving 6 bases between. DNA of the CDR3: TGTGCCAGCAGTTTACGGGGGGAAGCTTTCTTT. Encoded protein: CASSLRGEAFF.

The V call is TRBV7-9, the J call TRBJ2-1; 7 nucleotides line up with TRBD2. CDR3 length equals 15 residues. V lost 2 bases to trimming and J lost 10 bases; unmatched junction nucleotides: 11. From germline, CDR1 is SEHNR and CDR2 FQNEAQ (reference sequence). CDR3 DNA: TGTGCCAGCAGCTTACCTCGAAGCGGGACTGGGGAGCAGTTCTTC. Its protein is CASSLPRSGTGEQFF. The full variable domain, rest sourced from reference TRBV7-9 and TRBJ2-1, is DTGVSQNPRHKITKRGQNVTFRCDPISEHNRLYWYRQTLGQGPEFLTYFQNEAQLEKSRLLSDRFSAERPKGSFSTLEIQRTEQGDSAMYLCASSLPRSGTGEQFFGPGTRLTVL.

V usage is TRBV5-4 and J usage is TRBJ2-1; the match to TRBD2 covers 12 bases. This CDR3 has 17 residues. V lost 1 base and J lost 4; bases outside the gene matches: 6. The germline V gene encodes CDR1 SGHNT and CDR2 YYREEE (reference sequence). DNA for the CDR3: TGTGCCAGCAGCTTGTCTAGCGGGAGGGCGATATACAATGAGCAGTTCTTC. Its protein product is CASSLSSGRAIYNEQFF.